Presented here are 19 T cell receptor beta chains from one specimen sequenced in a study of PD-1 blockade in classical Hodgkin lymphoma. As to time point: cycle 4 day 1 (C4D1), after about 6 weeks of nivolumab. Brentuximab vedotin exposure varied among the patients, all of whom had relapsed after autologous stem cell transplantation. Using immunoSEQ multiplex PCR, the repertoire was profiled, and TCRdb retains in-frame clones only, with some absent. The profile shows tens of thousands of clones, approximately 80% of them singletons. Specimen: peripheral blood mononuclear cells (PBMCs), collected before the fourth cycle of nivolumab. These receptors all come from a human donor with classical Hodgkin lymphoma.

This sequence joins TRBV9 and TRBJ1-4; 8 bases are shared with TRBD1. V lost 1 base, J lost 3 bases, and 2 bases stayed unmatched. This CDR3 region has 15 residues. CDR1 SGDLS and CDR2 YYNGEE come from the germline V gene. The CDR3: CASSVRGQANEKLFF. The CDR3 nucleotides are TGTGCCAGCAGCGTAAGGGGACAGGCTAATGAAAAACTGTTTTTT.

This chain links TRBV6-5 with TRBJ2-3; D unresolved. Germline V CDR1 and CDR2: MNHEY, SVGAGI. Trimming stripped 4 bases from V and 6 bases from J, with 8 bases between. This CDR3 region has 12 residues. The CDR3 DNA reads as TGTGCCAGCAGTTTTAGCCTCGATACGCAGTATTTT. This encodes CASSFSLDTQYF.

The J gene is TRBJ2-7, the V gene TRBV4-1, with D tentatively TRBD2 (6 bases). Germline V CDR1 and CDR2: MGHRA, YSYEKL. The CDR3 has 17 amino acids. The V end lost 1 base, the J end lost 2 bases, and 18 bases lay between the germline ends. CDR3 protein: CASSQGGRWGLTYEQYF. CDR3 DNA sequence: TGCGCCAGCAGCCAAGGGGGCCGGTGGGGACTTACCTACGAGCAGTACTTC.

This chain joins TRBV2 and TRBJ1-2, with 7 positions matching TRBD1. Germline V gene lookup returns CDR1 SNHLY and CDR2 FYNNEI. V shed 3 bases and J 6 bases; nucleotides not matched to a gene: 16. CDR3 length equals 17 residues. The CDR3 is CASSEAWSGQPPHGYTF. The DNA for the CDR3 is TGTGCCAGCAGTGAGGCGTGGTCGGGACAGCCTCCTCATGGCTACACCTTC.

In the case of this clone: The junction departs from the called germline gene at one end, perhaps through a read error. Other DNA sequences from this sample encode an identical CDR3 as well. This chain joins TRBV18 and TRBJ1-5; possible D gene TRBD1, 5 bases. This CDR3 comprises 14 residues. Germline V CDR1 and CDR2: KGHSH, LQKENI. CDR3 sequence: CASSTGRGNQPQHF. CDR3 sequence (DNA): TGTGCCAGCTCAACCGGGCGGGGGAATCAGCCCCAACATTTT. Full variable domain (rest looked up from reference TRBV18 and TRBJ1-5): NAGVMQNPRHLVRRRGQEARLRCSPMKGHSHVYWYRQLPEEGLKFMVYLQKENIIDESGMPKERFSAEFPKEGPSILRIQQVVRGDSAAYFCASSTGRGNQPQHFGDGTRLSIL.

The rearrangement joins TRBV7-2 to TRBJ2-3; 7 bases align to TRBD2. The CDR3 has 16 residues. V lost 5 bases to trimming and J lost 2 bases; unmatched junction nucleotides: 10. Germline V gene data show CDR1 as SGHTA and CDR2 as FQGNSA. The CDR3 DNA sequence: TGTGCCAGCAGCAAACAAGCGGGGAGAACCACAGATACGCAGTATTTT. Translated, it gives CASSKQAGRTTDTQYF.

The chain is built from TRBV19 and TRBJ1-5; D unclear. Germline V gene sequence: CDR1 LNHDA, CDR2 SQIVND (reference sequence). V was trimmed by 7 bases and J by 3 bases, leaving 13 bases between them. The CDR3 is 14 amino acids. In DNA form, the CDR3 reads TGTGCCAGTAAGTTGGCTGGCTTCAATCAGCCCCAGCATTTT. This gives the protein CASKLAGFNQPQHF.

Details on this clone: The junction differs from germline at one of its ends, possibly a read error. The CDR3 DNA is TGCGCCAGCAGCCAAGATCCCAGGGCCTTC. Its protein product is CASSQDPRAF. The chain uses TRBV4-1 and TRBJ1-2; possible D gene TRBD1, 5 bases. Germline V gene lookup returns CDR1 MGHRA and CDR2 YSYEKL. The CDR3 spans 10 residues.

This clone appeared a few times. The genes are TRBV2 and TRBJ1-1, with 8 bases fitting TRBD1. The V gene's germline CDR1 is SNHLY and CDR2 FYNNEI. V lost 6 bases to trimming and J lost 5 bases; unmatched junction nucleotides: 8. This CDR3 spans 14 amino acids. This CDR3 is CASRATGAGTEAFF. For the CDR3, the DNA is TGTGCCAGCAGGGCGACAGGGGCGGGGACTGAAGCTTTCTTT. The full variable domain, rest sourced from reference TRBV2 and TRBJ1-1, is EPEVTQTPSHQVTQMGQEVILRCVPISNHLYFYWYRQILGQKVEFLVSFYNNEISEKSEIFDDQFSVERPDGSNFTLKIRSTKLEDSAMYFCASRATGAGTEAFFGQGTRLTVV.

The rearrangement uses TRBV18 and TRBJ1-1; 8 nucleotides align to TRBD1. V shed 5 bases, J shed 12 bases, and the junction held 11 bases outside the gene matches. The germline V gene has CDR1 KGHSH and CDR2 LQKENI. The CDR3 consists of 13 residues. CDR3 amino acids: CASSLGQALLTFF. In nucleotides, the CDR3 is TGTGCCAGCTCATTGGGACAGGCCCTCTTAACTTTCTTT.

This rearrangement joins TRBV5-4 to TRBJ2-7; D unresolved. This CDR3 is built from 13 residues. Trimming removed 2 bases from V and 2 bases from J, with 8 bases in between. Germline CDR1 reads SGHNT; CDR2 reads YYREEE (reference sequence). Here the CDR3 reads CASSLGKTYEQYF. CDR3 nucleotide sequence: TGTGCCAGCAGCTTAGGGAAAACCTACGAGCAGTACTTC.

The V call is TRBV2, the J call TRBJ2-2; D is unresolved. The V end was cut by 6 bases, the J end by 4 bases, with 18 bases between. The CDR3 length is 16 residues. Per the germline V gene, CDR1 is SNHLY and CDR2 is FYNNEI. DNA of the CDR3: TGTGCCAGCAGCCTCTCAATGGGATCGGTCACCGGGGAGCTGTTTTTT. Encoded protein: CASSLSMGSVTGELFF.

As concerns this clone: One end of the junction is discordant with germline, which a read error may explain. The chain carries TRBV5-4 and TRBJ2-7; no definite D call. Germline loops: CDR1 SGHNT, CDR2 YYREEE (reference sequence). The CDR3 loop spans 13 amino acids. This CDR3 reads CARSLARTYEQYF. CDR3 nucleotide sequence: TGTGCCAGAAGCTTGGCCCGGACCTACGAGCAGTACTTC.

In its sample, this clone was seen a few times. The chain has TRBV5-1 and TRBJ1-1; 8 nucleotides agree with TRBD1. After removal of 2 bases from V and 5 bases from J, the junction contained 8 bases not matched to a gene. Germline CDR1 SGHRS, CDR2 YFSETQ. The CDR3 has 15 amino acids. This chain's CDR3 is CASSLIQGDYTEAFF. CDR3 bases: TGCGCCAGCAGCTTAATACAGGGGGATTATACTGAAGCTTTCTTT.

This clone was observed a handful of times. The chain employs TRBV7-6 and TRBJ2-7; 9 bases match TRBD1. The length of the CDR3 is 16 residues. V shed 3 bases and J 7 bases; nucleotides not matched to a gene: 13. The germline V gene has CDR1 SGHVS and CDR2 FNYEAQ. The CDR3 DNA follows: TGTGCCAGCAGCTTTACAGGGGGCAATCCTCCGGGGGAGCAGTACTTC. Its protein product is CASSFTGGNPPGEQYF. The variable domain in full, with the rest retrieved from reference TRBV7-6 and TRBJ2-7, is GAGVSQSPRYKVTKRGQDVALRCDPISGHVSLYWYRQALGQGPEFLTYFNYEAQQDKSGLPNDRFSAERPEGSISTLTIQRTEQRDSAMYRCASSFTGGNPPGEQYFGPGTRLTVT.

The chain carries TRBV4-1 and TRBJ1-1; no definite D call. The germline CDR1 and CDR2 sequences are MGHRA and YSYEKL. V was cut by 3 bases and J by 11 bases, with 22 bases left in between. The length of the CDR3 is 15 residues. CDR3 nucleotide sequence: TGCGCCAGCAGCCACCCTCTTTCCCGGTCGGCCGGGGCTTTCTTT. This encodes CASSHPLSRSAGAFF.

This chain uses TRBV9 with TRBJ2-7; possibly TRBD2 for D (6 bases). The CDR3 is 16 residues long. Germline CDR1 is SGDLS and CDR2 is YYNGEE. The V and J ends lost 4 bases and 0 bases respectively, with 17 bases between them. CDR3 sequence (DNA): TGTGCCAGCAGCCCCGGAGGGACGGTAAGCTCCTACGAGCAGTACTTC. Its protein product is CASSPGGTVSSYEQYF.

This clone occurred a few times. V gene TRBV7-9 combines with J gene TRBJ1-2; the D gene is possibly TRBD1 (6 bases). V was shortened by 2 bases and J by 4 bases, with 11 bases between the two germline ends. The CDR3 runs 14 residues. Germline V gene sequence: CDR1 SEHNR, CDR2 FQNEAQ (reference sequence). In nucleotides, the CDR3 is TGTGCCAGCAGCTTAATACAGGGAGGCTATGGCTACACCTTC. As protein: CASSLIQGGYGYTF.

The rearrangement links TRBV4-3 to TRBJ1-5, with D tentatively TRBD1 (6 bases). Trimming shortened V by 4 bases and J by 5 bases, and 15 bases separated the two germline ends. The germline gives CDR1 LGHNA, CDR2 YSLEER. The CDR3 contains 15 residues. CDR3 nucleotides: TGCGCCAGCAGCCGAGAAACAGGGTCGGATCAGCCCCAGCATTTT. Its translation: CASSRETGSDQPQHF.